This TCR beta chain was found in a study of blood T cell repertoires in COVID-19. The overall study: The United States, Italy and Spain supplied acute and convalescent COVID-19 samples. T cells, B-cell-depleted T cells, or PBMCs provided the cDNA or gDNA that served as material.

The CDR3 runs to 15 residues. The ends were cut back, 5 bases at V and 4 bases at J, with 17 bases in the middle. Germline V gene lookup returns CDR1 MNHEY and CDR2 SVGAGI. This clone has more than one count but fewer than ten. Libraries were prepared by immunoSEQ multiplex PCR; TCRdb keeps only in-frame clonotypes and omits some of them. The sample lists hundreds of thousands of clones; 85% to 90% were seen once. The sequencing input was PBMCs or T cells enriched from blood (not recorded which). The receptor was isolated from a woman younger than 45 with acute COVID-19. The chain joins TRBV6-5 to TRBJ1-2, with D perhaps TRBD1 (6 bases). DNA of the CDR3: TGTGCCAGCAGTAGGCCAGGACAGAGATTCTATGGCTACACCTTC. Its translation is CASSRPGQRFYGYTF.